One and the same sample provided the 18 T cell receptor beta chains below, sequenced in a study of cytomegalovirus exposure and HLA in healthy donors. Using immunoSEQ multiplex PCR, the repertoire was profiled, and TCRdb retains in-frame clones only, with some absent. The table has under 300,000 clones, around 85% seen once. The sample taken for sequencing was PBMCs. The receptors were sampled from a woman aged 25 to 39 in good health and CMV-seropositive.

In nucleotides, the CDR3 is TGTGCCAGCAGCGAAGGGGGCATGGCGACCTACGAGCAGTACTTC. This gives the protein CASSEGGMATYEQYF. This chain links TRBV28 with TRBJ2-7; 7 bases line up with TRBD1. V lost 6 bases, J lost 2 bases, and 10 bases stayed unmatched. The CDR3 sequence is 15 residues long. The germline CDR1 and CDR2 sequences are MDHEN and SYDVKM.

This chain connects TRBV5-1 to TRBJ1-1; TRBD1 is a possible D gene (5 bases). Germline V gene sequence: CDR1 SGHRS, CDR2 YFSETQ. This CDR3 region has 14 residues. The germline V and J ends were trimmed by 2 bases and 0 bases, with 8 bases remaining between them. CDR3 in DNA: TGCGCCAGCAGCTTCCAGGGTTTGAACACTGAAGCTTTCTTT. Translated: CASSFQGLNTEAFF.

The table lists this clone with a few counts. Here the CDR3 reads CASSPGQGSQYF. For the CDR3, the DNA is TGTGCCAGCAGCCCGGGACAGGGCAGTCAGTACTTC. The rearrangement joins TRBV6-6 to TRBJ2-4; 9 nucleotides align to TRBD1. The CDR3 is 12 amino acids. Trimming cost V 6 bases and J 12 bases; bases outside gene matches: 6. Germline V gives CDR1 MNHNY, CDR2 SVGAGI (reference sequence).

For the CDR3, the DNA is TGTGCCATAGGACAGGGGTCCCACTATGGCTACACCTTC. This sequence encodes CAIGQGSHYGYTF. The genes are TRBV10-3 and TRBJ1-2; 9 nucleotides agree with TRBD1. J was trimmed by 3 bases and V by 9 bases; bases with no gene match: 5. Germline-derived CDR1 and CDR2 are ENHRY and SYGVKD. The CDR3 loop spans 13 amino acids.

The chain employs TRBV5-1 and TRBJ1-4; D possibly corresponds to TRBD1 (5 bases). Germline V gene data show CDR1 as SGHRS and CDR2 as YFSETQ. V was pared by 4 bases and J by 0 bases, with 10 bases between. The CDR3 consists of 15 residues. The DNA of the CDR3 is TGCGCCAGCAGCAGAGACAGTGCAACTAATGAAAAACTGTTTTTT. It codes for CASSRDSATNEKLFF.

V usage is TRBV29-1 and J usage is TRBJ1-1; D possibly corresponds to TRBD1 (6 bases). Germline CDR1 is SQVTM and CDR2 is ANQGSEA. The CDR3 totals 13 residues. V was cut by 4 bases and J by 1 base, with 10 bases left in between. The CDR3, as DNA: TGCAGCGTTGGGGAGGGGGGGAACACTGAAGCTTTCTTT. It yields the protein CSVGEGGNTEAFF. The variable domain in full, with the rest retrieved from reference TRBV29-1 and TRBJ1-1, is SAVISQKPSRDICQRGTSLTIQCQVDSQVTMMFWYRQQPGQSLTLIATANQGSEATYESGFVIDKFPISRPNLTFSTLTVSNMSPEDSSIYLCSVGEGGNTEAFFGQGTRLTVV.

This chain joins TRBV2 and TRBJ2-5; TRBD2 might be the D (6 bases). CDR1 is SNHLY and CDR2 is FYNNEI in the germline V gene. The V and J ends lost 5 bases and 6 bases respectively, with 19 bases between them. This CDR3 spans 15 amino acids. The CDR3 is CASSTQTLGGKTQYF. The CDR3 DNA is TGTGCCAGCAGTACACAAACCCTTGGGGGGAAGACCCAGTACTTC.

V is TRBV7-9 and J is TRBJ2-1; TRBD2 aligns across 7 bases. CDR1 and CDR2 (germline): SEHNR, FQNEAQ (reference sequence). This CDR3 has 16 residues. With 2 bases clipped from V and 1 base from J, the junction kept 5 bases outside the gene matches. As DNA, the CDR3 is TGTGCCAGCAGCTTAATAGCGGGCGTTTCCTACAATGAGCAGTTCTTC. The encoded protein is CASSLIAGVSYNEQFF.

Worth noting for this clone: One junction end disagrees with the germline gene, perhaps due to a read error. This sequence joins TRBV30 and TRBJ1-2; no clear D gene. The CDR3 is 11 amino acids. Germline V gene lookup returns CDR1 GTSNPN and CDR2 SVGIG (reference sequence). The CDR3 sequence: CAWSVQGALFF. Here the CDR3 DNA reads TGTGCCTGGAGTGTACAAGGAGCCCTTTTCTTC.

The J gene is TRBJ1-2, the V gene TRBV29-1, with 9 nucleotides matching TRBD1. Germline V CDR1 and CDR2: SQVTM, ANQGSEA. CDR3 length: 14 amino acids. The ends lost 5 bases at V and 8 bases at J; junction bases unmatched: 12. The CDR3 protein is CSVTSGTGTGGYTF. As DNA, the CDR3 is TGCAGCGTTACCTCCGGGACAGGGACTGGCGGCTACACCTTC.

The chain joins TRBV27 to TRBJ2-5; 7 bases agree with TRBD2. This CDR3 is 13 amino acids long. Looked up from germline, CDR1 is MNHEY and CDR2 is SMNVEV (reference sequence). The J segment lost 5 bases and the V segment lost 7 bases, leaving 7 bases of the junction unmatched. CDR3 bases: TGTGCCAGCACCGTAGCGGGTGGGGAGACCCAGTACTTC. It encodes CASTVAGGETQYF.

The CDR3 nucleotides read TGTGCTTTTAAAAGAGCCGGGGGCAATGAGCAGTTCTTC. Translation: CAFKRAGGNEQFF. The chain carries TRBV30 and TRBJ2-1; tentatively, D is TRBD2 (6 bases). CDR1 and CDR2 from the germline V gene are GTSNPN and SVGIG (reference sequence). CDR3 length equals 13 residues.

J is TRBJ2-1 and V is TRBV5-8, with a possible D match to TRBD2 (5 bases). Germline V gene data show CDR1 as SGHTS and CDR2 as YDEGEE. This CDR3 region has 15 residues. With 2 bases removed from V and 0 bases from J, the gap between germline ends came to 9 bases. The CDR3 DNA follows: TGTGCCAGCAGCTTAACTAGAAGCTCCTACAATGAGCAGTTCTTC. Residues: CASSLTRSSYNEQFF.

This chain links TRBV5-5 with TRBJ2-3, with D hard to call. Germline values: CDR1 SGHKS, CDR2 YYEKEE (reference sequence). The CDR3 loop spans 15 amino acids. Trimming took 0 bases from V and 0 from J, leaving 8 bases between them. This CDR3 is CASSLDGGSTDTQYF. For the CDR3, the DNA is TGTGCCAGCAGCTTGGATGGCGGTAGCACAGATACGCAGTATTTT.

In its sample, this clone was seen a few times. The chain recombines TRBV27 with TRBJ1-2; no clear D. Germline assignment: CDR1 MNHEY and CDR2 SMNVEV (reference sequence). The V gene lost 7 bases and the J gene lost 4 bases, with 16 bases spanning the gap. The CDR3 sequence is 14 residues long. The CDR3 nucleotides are TGTGCCAGCACCCCTTTCGTATATAGCTATGGCTACACCTTC. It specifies CASTPFVYSYGYTF.

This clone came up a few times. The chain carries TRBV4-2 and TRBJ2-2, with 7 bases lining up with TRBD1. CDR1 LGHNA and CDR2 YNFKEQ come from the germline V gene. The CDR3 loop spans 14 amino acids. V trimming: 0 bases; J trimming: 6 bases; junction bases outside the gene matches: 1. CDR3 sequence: CASSQERGPGELFF. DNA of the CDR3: TGTGCCAGCAGCCAAGAGAGGGGGCCCGGGGAGCTGTTTTTT.

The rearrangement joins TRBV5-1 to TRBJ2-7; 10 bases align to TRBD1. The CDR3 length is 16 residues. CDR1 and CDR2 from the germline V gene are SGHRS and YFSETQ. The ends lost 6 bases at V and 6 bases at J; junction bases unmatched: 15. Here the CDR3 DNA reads TGCGCCAGCACCCCACCCGGGACAGGGGAATCCGGCGAGCAGTACTTC. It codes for CASTPPGTGESGEQYF.

The CDR3, as DNA: TGTGCCAGCAGTTTTCTTCCGGATGCTAGCGGGAGATTATACAATGAGCAGTTCTTC. This gives the protein CASSFLPDASGRLYNEQFF. The chain joins TRBV27 to TRBJ2-1; 10 nucleotides align to TRBD2. V gave up 3 bases and J gave up 4 bases; unmatched junction bases: 15. The CDR3 is 19 amino acids. Per the germline V gene, CDR1 is MNHEY and CDR2 is SMNVEV (reference sequence).